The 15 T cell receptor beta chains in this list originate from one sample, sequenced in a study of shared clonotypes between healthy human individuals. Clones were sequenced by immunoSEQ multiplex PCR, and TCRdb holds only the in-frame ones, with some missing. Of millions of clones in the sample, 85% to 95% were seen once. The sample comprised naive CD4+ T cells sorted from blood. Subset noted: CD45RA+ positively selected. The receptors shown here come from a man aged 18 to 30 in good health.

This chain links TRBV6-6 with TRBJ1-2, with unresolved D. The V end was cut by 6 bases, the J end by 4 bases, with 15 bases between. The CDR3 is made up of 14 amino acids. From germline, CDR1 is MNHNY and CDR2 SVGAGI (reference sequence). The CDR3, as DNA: TGTGCCAGCAGGATCGTGGGGAGAAGCTATGGCTACACCTTC. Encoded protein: CASRIVGRSYGYTF.

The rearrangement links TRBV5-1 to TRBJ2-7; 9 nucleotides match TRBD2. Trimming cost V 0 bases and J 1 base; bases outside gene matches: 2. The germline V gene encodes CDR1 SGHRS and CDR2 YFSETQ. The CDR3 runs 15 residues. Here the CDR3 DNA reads TGCGCCAGCAGCTTGGGACTAGCGGTGTCCTACGAGCAGTACTTC. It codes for CASSLGLAVSYEQYF.

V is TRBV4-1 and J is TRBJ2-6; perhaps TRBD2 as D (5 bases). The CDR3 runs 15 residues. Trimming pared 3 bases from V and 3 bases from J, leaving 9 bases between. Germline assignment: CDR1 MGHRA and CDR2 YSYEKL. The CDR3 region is CASSHPGIGANVLTF. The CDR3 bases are TGCGCCAGCAGCCATCCCGGGATTGGGGCCAACGTCCTGACTTTC.

The CDR3 coding sequence is TGTGCCAGCAGCCCGACAGGGCCGGTCAATGAGCAGTTCTTC. Amino acid sequence: CASSPTGPVNEQFF. The chain couples TRBV4-2 to TRBJ2-1; 7 positions agree with TRBD1. V lost 4 bases and J lost 6; bases outside the gene matches: 6. Germline V CDR1 and CDR2: LGHNA, YNFKEQ. The CDR3 covers 14 residues.

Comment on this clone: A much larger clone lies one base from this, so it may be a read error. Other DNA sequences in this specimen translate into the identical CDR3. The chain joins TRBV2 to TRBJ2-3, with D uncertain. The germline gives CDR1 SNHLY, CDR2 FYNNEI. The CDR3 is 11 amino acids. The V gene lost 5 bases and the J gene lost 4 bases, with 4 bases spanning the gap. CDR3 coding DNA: TGTGCCAGCAGTTTAGCAGATACGCAGTATTTT. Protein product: CASSLADTQYF.

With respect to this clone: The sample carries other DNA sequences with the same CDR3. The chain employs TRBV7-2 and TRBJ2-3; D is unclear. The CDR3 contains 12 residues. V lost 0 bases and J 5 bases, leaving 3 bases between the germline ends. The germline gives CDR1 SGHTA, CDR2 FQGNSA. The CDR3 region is CASSLALDTQYF. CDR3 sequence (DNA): TGTGCCAGCAGCTTAGCTCTAGATACGCAGTATTTT.

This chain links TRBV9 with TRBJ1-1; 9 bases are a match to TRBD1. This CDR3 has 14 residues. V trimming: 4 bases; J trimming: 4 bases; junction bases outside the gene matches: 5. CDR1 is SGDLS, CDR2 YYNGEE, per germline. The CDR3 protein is CASSNDRGGTEAFF. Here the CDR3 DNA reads TGTGCCAGCAGCAACGACAGGGGGGGCACTGAAGCTTTCTTT.

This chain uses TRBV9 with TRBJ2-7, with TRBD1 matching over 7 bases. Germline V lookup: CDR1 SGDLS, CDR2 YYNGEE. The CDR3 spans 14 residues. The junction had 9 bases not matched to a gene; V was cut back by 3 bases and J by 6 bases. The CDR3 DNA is TGTGCCAGCAGCGAAAGGACAGGTCCCGGCGAGCAGTACTTC. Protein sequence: CASSERTGPGEQYF.

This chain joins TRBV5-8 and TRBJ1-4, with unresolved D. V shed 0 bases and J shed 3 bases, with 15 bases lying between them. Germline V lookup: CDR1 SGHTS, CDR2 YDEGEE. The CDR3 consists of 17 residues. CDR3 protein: CASSLASALPPNEKLFF. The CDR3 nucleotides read TGTGCCAGCAGCTTGGCGTCCGCTCTACCGCCTAATGAAAAACTGTTTTTT.

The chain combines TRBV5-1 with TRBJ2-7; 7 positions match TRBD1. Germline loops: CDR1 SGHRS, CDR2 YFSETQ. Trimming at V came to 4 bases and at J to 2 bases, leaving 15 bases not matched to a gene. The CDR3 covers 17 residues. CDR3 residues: CASSRSTVTGRTYEQYF. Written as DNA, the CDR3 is TGCGCCAGCAGCCGCTCTACCGTGACAGGGAGAACCTACGAGCAGTACTTC.

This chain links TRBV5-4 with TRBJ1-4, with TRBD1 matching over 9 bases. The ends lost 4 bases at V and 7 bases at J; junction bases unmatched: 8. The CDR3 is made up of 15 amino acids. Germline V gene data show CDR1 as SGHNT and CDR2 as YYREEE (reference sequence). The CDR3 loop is CASSANRGRGEKLFF. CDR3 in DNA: TGTGCCAGCAGCGCAAACAGGGGGCGCGGTGAAAAACTGTTTTTT.

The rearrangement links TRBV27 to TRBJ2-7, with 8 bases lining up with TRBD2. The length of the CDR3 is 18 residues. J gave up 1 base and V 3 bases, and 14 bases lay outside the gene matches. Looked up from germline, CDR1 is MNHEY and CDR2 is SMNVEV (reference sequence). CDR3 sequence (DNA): TGTGCCAGCAGTTTTCGCCTAGCGGGTCTAGCAGGATCCTACGAGCAGTACTTC. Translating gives CASSFRLAGLAGSYEQYF.

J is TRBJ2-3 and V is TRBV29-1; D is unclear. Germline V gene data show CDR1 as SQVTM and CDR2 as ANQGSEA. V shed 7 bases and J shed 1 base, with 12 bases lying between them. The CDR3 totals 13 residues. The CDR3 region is CSGRTSRTDTQYF. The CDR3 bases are TGCAGCGGACGGACCAGCCGCACAGATACGCAGTATTTT.

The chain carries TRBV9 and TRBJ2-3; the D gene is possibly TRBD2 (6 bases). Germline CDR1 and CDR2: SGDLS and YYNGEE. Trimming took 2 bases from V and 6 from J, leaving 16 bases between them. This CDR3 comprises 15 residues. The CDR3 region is CASSVGAGRGDTQYF. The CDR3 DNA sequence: TGTGCCAGCAGCGTTGGAGCGGGCCGGGGGGATACGCAGTATTTT. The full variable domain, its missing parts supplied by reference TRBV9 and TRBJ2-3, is DSGVTQTPKHLITATGQRVTLRCSPRSGDLSVYWYQQSLDQGLQFLIQYYNGEERAKGNILERFSAQQFPDLHSELNLSSLELGDSALYFCASSVGAGRGDTQYFGPGTRLTVL.

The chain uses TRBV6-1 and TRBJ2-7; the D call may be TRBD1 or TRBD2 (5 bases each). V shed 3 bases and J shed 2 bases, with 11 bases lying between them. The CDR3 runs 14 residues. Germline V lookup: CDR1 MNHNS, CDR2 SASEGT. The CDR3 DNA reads TGTGCCAGCAGTGAGGGACGTAACACCTACGAGCAGTACTTC. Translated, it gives CASSEGRNTYEQYF.